Described below is a single T cell receptor (beta chain) sequence and its context. The antigen remains undetermined. The naive CD8 subset, CD45RO-negative cells positively selected for CCR7, excluded terminally differentiated effector memory CD45RA+ cells. The data originate from a study of shared clonotypes between healthy human individuals. The overall study: Per-donor plates numbered three CD4 naive, three CD4 memory, two CD8 naive and one CD8 memory. Whole-study findings and limits: Although depth was large, rarefaction showed that sequencing of the sorted subsets was incomplete.

It was at deep level that the assay was run. Original analysis: ImmunoSEQ output lacked quality scores and full-length reads, limiting matched filtering. Assay: immunoSEQ multiplex PCR; the TCRdb copy retains only in-frame clones and omits some. V and J calls and clone size follow that table, whereas D and trimming were derived from the DNA. The table records about 820,000 clones, 90% to 95% of them present only once. CDR3 length: 15 residues. The V gene's germline CDR1 is MDHEN and CDR2 SYDVKM. The V end lost 2 bases, the J end lost 6 bases, and 13 bases lay between the germline ends. The V and J genes are TRBV28 and TRBJ1-4, with unresolved D. The sample comprised naive CD8+ T cells sorted from blood. This receptor was identified in a young man in good health. CDR3 nucleotide sequence: TGTGCCAGCAGTTTAAAAAGGACCGGTGATGAAAAACTGTTTTTT. It codes for CASSLKRTGDEKLFF.